The source of this T cell receptor (beta chain) is a study of cytomegalovirus exposure and HLA in healthy donors. The PCR ran on 60 Vbeta and 13 Jbeta primers. Measured with immunoSEQ multiplex PCR; TCRdb has only the in-frame clones, and not every one. This sample has about 99,000 clones, with 60% to 80% found just once. Germline V gene data show CDR1 as SGDLS and CDR2 as YYNGEE. Trimming at V came to 4 bases and at J to 4 bases, leaving 6 bases not matched to a gene. The CDR3 runs 15 residues. The study's findings and limits: A later examination showed that TCR association rates differed by HLA locus, with DRB1 most and HLA-C fewest. According to an earlier analysis, most TCR beta V segments yielded productive rearrangements about 87% or about 30% of the time. Listed as cytomegalovirus-associated were 150 to 200 TCR beta chains.

This clone was counted once. Its antigen is currently unknown. Specimen: PBMCs. The TCR sequence derives from a man aged 35 to 55 in good health and CMV-seronegative. The V and J genes are TRBV9 and TRBJ2-3; 10 nucleotides align to TRBD2. CDR3 sequence: CASSPKAGGPDTQYF. CDR3 sequence (DNA): TGTGCCAGCAGCCCCAAAGCGGGGGGGCCAGATACGCAGTATTTT.